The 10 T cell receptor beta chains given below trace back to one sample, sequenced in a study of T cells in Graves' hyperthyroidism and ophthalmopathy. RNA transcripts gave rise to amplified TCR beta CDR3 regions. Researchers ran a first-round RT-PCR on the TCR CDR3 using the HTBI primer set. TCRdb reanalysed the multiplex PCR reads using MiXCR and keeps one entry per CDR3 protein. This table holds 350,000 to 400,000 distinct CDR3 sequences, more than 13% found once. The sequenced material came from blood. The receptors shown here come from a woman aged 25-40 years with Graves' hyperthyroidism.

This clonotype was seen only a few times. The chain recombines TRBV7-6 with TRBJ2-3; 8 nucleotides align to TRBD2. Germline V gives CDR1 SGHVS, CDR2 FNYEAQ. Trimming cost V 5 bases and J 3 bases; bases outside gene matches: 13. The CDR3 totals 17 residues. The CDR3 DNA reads TGTGCCAGCAGCGCCAAGCTCCTAACGGGAGGGACAGATACGCAGTATTTT. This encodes CASSAKLLTGGTDTQYF.

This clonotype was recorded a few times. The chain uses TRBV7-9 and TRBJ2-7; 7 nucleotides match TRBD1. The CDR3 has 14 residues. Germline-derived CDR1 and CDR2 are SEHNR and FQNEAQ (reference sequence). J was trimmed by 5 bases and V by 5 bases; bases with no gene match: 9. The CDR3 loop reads CASSPKGARNEQYF. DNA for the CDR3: TGTGCCAGCAGCCCCAAGGGGGCGCGGAACGAGCAGTACTTC.

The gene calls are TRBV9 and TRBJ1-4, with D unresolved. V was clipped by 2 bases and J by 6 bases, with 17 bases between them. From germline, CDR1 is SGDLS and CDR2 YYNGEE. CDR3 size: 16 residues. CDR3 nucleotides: TGTGCCAGCAGCGTCTCCCCCGGAAAGGCATATGAAAAACTGTTTTTT. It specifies CASSVSPGKAYEKLFF. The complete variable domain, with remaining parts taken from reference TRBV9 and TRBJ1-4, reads DSGVTQTPKHLITATGQRVTLRCSPRSGDLSVYWYQQSLDQGLQFLIQYYNGEERAKGNILERFSAQQFPDLHSELNLSSLELGDSALYFCASSVSPGKAYEKLFFGSGTQLSVL.

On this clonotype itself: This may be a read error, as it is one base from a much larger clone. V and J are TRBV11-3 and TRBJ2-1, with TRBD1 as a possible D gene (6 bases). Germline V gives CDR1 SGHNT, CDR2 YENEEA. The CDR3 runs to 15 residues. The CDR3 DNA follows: TGTGCCAGCGGCTTAATCGGTTTCCCAGGGGATGAGCAGTTCTTC. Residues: CASGLIGFPGDEQFF.

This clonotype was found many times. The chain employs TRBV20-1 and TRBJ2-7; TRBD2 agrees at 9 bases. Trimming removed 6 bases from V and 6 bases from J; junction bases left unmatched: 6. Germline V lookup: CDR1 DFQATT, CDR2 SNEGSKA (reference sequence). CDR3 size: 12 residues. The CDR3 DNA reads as TGCAGTGCGCATAGCGGGAGCTTCGAGCAGTACTTC. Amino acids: CSAHSGSFEQYF.

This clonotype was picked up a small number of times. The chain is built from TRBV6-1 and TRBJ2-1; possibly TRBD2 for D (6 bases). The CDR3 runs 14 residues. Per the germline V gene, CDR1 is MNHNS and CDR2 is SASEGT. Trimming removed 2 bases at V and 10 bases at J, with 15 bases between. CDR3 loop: CASSEFLAVREQFF. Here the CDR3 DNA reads TGTGCCAGCAGTGAATTTTTAGCGGTCAGGGAGCAGTTCTTC.

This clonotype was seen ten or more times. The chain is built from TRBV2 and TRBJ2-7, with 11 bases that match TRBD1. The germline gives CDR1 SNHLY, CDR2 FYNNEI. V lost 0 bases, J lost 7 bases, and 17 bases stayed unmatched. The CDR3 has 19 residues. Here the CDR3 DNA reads TGTGCCAGCAGTGAAGCCCCACCCCAAGGACAGGGGGCGTTAGGAGAGCAGTACTTC. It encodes CASSEAPPQGQGALGEQYF.

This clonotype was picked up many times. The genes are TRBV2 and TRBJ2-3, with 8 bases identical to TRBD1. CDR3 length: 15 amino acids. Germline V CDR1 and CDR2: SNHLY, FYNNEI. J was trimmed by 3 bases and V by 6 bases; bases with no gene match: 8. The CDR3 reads CASRLDRVGTDTQYF. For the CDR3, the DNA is TGTGCCAGCAGGTTGGACAGGGTAGGAACAGATACGCAGTATTTT. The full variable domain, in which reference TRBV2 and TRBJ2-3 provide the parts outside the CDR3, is EPEVTQTPSHQVTQMGQEVILRCVPISNHLYFYWYRQILGQKVEFLVSFYNNEISEKSEIFDDQFSVERPDGSNFTLKIRSTKLEDSAMYFCASRLDRVGTDTQYFGPGTRLTVL.

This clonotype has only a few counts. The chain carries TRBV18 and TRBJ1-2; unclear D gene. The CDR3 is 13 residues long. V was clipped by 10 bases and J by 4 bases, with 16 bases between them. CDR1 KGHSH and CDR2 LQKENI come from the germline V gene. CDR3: CATSKARSYGYTF. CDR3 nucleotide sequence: TGTGCCACCTCTAAAGCGCGGAGCTATGGCTACACCTTC.

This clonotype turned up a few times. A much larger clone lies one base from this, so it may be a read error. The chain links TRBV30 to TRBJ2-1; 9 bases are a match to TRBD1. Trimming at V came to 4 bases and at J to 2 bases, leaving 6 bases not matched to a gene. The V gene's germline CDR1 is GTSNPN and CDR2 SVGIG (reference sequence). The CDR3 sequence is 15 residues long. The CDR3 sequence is CAWTSRQGAYNEQFF. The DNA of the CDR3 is TGTGCCTGGACCTCGAGACAGGGGGCCTACAATGAGCAGTTCTTC.